The entry below describes one TCR beta chain. Its target is unknown. This record belongs to a study of beta chain features in type 1 diabetes. Findings and caveats of the study: In all four CD4+ subsets, TCRB CDR3 length was significantly, moderately reduced in type 1 diabetes. Researchers caution that PCR might favor shorter templates, equally among patients and controls.

The germline V gene has CDR1 KGHSH and CDR2 LQKENI. The CDR3 is 16 residues long. The J segment lost 2 bases and the V segment lost 3 bases, leaving 6 bases of the junction unmatched. The authors reverse transcribed all of the isolated RNA, so sequencing captured expressed TCRB transcripts. The protocol was immunoSEQ multiplex PCR, while the TCRdb copy is restricted to in-frame clones and leaves out a portion. The sample yields 250,000 to 300,000 clones, 14% seen once. The authors obtained over 95% purity in all sorted populations. The sequenced sample was naive CD4+ T cells from blood. J is TRBJ2-3 and V is TRBV18; 9 positions agree with TRBD2. The clonotype was recovered from a man younger than 40 with type 1 diabetes. The CDR3 DNA is TGTGCCAGCTCACCCCGACTAGCGGACTCCACAGATACGCAGTATTTT. Translating it yields CASSPRLADSTDTQYF.